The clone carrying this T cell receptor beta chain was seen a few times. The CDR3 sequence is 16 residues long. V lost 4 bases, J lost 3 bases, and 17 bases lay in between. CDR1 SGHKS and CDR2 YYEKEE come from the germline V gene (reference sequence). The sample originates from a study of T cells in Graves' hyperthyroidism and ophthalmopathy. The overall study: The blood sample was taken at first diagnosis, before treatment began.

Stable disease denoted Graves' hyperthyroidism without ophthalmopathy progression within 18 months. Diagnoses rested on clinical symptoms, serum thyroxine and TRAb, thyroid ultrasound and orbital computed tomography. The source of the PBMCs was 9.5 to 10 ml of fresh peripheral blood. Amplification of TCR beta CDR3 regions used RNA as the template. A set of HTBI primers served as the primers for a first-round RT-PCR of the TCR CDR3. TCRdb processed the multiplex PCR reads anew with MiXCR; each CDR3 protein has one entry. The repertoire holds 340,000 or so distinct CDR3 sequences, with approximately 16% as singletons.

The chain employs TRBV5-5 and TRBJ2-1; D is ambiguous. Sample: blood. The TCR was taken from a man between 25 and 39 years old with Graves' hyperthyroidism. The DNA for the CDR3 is TGTGCCAGCAGCCCCGACCCCTTGGCGAGCTACAATGAGCAGTTCTTC. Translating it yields CASSPDPLASYNEQFF. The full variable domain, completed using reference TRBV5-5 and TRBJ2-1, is DAGVTQSPTHLIKTRGQQVTLRCSPISGHKSVSWYQQVLGQGPQFIFQYYEKEERGRGNFPDRFSARQFPNYSSELNVNALLLGDSALYLCASSPDPLASYNEQFFGPGTRLTVL.